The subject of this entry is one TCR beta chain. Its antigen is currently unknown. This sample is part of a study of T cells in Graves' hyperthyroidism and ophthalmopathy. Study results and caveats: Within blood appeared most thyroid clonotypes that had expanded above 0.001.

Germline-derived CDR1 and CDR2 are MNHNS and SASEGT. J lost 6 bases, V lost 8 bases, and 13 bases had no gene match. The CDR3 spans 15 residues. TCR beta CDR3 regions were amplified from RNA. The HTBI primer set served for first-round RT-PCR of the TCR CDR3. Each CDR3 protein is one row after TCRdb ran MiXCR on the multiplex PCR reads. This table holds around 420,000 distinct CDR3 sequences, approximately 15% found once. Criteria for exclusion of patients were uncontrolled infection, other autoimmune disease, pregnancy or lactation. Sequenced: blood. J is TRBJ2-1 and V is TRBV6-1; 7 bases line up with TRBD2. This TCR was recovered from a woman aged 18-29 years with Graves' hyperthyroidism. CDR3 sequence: CASHPRGGSLNEQFF. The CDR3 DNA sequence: TGTGCCAGCCACCCGCGGGGCGGGAGTCTCAATGAGCAGTTCTTC.